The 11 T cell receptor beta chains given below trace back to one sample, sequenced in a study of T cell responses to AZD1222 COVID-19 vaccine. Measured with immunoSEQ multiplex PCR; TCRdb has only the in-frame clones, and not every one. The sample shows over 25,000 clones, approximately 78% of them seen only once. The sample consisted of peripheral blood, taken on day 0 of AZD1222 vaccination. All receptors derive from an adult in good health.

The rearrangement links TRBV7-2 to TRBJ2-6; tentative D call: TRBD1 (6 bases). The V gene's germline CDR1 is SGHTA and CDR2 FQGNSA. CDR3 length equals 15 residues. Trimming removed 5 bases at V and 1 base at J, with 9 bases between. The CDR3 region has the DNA TGTGCCAGCAGCCAAGGGGGTTCTGGGGCCAACGTCCTGACTTTC. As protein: CASSQGGSGANVLTF.

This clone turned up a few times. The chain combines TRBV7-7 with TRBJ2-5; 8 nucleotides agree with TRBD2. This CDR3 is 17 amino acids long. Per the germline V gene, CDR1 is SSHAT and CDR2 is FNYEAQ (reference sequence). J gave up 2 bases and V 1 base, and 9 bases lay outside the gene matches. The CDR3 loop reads CASSLGGRGGIQETQYF. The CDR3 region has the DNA TGTGCCAGCAGCTTAGGTGGACGGGGGGGGATTCAAGAGACCCAGTACTTC.

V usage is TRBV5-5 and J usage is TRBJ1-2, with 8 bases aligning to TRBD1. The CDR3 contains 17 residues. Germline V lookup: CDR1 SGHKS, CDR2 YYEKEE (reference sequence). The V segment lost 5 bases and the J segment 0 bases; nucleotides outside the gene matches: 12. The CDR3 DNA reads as TGTGCCAGCAGACCGGGACAGGCAGCAGATTCTAACTATGGCTACACCTTC. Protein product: CASRPGQAADSNYGYTF.

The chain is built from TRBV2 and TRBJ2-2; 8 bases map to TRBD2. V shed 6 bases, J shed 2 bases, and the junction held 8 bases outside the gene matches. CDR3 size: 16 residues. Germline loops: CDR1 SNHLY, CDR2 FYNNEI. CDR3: CASRDLRGGNTGELFF. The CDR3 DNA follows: TGTGCCAGCAGGGATCTCCGGGGGGGAAACACCGGGGAGCTGTTTTTT.

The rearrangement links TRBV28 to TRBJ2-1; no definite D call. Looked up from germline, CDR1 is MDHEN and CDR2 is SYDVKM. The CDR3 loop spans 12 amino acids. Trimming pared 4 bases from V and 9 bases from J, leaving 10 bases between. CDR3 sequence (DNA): TGTGCCAGCAGTTCTCAGACAAGTGAGCAGTTCTTC. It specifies CASSSQTSEQFF.

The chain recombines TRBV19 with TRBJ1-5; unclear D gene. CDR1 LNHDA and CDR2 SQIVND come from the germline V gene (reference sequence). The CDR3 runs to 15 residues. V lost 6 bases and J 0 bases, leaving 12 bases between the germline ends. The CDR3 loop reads CASRRAGNSNQPQHF. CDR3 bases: TGTGCCAGTAGGCGAGCGGGGAATAGCAATCAGCCCCAGCATTTT.

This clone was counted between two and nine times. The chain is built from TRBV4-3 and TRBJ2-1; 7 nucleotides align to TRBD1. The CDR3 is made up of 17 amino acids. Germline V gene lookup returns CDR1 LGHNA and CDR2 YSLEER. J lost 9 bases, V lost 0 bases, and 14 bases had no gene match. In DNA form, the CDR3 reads TGCGCCAGCAGCCAAGAGCGAGGGCACCGGCCAGGGGGTGAGCAGTTCTTC. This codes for CASSQERGHRPGGEQFF.

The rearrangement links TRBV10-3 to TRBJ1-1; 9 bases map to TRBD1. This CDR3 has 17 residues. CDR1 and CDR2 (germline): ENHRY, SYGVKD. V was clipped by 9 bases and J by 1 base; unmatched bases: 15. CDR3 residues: CAITPGQGGGKNTEAFF. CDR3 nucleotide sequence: TGTGCCATTACCCCGGGACAGGGAGGGGGAAAGAACACTGAAGCTTTCTTT.

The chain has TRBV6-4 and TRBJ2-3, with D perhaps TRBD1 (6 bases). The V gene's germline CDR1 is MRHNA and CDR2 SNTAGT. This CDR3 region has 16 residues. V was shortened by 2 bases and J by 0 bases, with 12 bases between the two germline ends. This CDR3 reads CASSDRQASSTDTQYF. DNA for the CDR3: TGTGCCAGCAGTGACCGACAGGCCAGCAGCACAGATACGCAGTATTTT.

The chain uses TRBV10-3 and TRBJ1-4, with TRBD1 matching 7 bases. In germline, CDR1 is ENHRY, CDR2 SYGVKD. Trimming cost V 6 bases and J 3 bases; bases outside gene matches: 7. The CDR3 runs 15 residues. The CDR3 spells CAISKNGQANEKLFF. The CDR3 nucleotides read TGTGCCATCAGCAAAAATGGACAGGCTAATGAAAAACTGTTTTTT.

CDR3 amino acids: CATSESYGAQPQHF. The CDR3, as DNA: TGTGCCACCAGTGAATCATATGGGGCTCAGCCCCAGCATTTT. This chain uses TRBV24-1 with TRBJ1-5; a possible D gene is TRBD1 (5 bases). The CDR3 covers 14 residues. The ends were cut back, 4 bases at V and 6 bases at J, with 12 bases in the middle. Germline V gene data show CDR1 as KGHDR and CDR2 as SFDVKD.